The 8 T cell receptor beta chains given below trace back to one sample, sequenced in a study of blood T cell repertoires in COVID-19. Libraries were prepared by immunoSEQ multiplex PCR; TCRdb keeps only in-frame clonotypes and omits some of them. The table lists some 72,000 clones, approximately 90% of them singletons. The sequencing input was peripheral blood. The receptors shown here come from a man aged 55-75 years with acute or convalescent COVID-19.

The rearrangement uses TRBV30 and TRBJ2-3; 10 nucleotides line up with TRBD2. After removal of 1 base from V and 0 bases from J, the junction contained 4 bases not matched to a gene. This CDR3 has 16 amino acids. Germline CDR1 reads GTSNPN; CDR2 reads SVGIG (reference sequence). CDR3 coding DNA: TGTGCCTGGAGTGGGCTAGCGGGGGCCAGCACAGATACGCAGTATTTT. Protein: CAWSGLAGASTDTQYF.

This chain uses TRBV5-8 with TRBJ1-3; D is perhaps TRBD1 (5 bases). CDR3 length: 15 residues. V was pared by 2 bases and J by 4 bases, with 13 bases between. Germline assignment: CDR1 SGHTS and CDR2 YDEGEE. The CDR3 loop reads CASSFYHGGGNTIYF. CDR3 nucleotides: TGTGCCAGCAGCTTCTACCACGGGGGGGGAAACACCATATATTTT.

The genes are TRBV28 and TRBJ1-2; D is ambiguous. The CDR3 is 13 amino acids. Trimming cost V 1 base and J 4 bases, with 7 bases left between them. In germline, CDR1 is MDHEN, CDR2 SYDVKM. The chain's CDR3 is CASSLFAGYGYTF. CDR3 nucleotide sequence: TGTGCCAGCAGTTTATTTGCGGGCTATGGCTACACCTTC.

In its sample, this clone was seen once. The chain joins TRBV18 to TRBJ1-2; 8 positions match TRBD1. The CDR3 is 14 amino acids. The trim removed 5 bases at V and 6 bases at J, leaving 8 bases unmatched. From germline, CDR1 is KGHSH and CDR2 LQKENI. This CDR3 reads CASSTSGGFDGYTF. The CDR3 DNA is TGTGCCAGCTCAACATCAGGGGGCTTCGATGGCTACACCTTC.

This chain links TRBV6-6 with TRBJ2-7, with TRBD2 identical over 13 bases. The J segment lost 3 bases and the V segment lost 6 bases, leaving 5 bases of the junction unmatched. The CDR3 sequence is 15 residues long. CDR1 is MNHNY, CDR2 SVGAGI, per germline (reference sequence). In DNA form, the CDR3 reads TGTGCCAGCAGCCCAAGGACTAGCGGGAGCTACGAGCAGTACTTC. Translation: CASSPRTSGSYEQYF.

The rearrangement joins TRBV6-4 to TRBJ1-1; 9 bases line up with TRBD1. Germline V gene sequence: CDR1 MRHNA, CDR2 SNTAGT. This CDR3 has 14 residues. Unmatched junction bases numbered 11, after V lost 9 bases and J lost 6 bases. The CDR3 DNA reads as TGTGCCAGAGGGACAGGGTGGGGTAACGCTGAAGCTTTCTTT. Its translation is CARGTGWGNAEAFF.

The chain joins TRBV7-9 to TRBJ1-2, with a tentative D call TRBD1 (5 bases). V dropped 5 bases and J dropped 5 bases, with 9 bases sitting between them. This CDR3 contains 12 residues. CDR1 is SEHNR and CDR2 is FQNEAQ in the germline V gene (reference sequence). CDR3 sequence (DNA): TGTGCCAGCAGCAAACAGGCGTATGGCTACACCTTC. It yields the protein CASSKQAYGYTF.

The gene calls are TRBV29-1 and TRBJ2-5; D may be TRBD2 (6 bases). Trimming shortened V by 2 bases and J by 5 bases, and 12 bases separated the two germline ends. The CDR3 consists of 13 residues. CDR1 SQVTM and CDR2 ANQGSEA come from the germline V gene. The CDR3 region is CSVEWGVSETQYF. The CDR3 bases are TGCAGCGTTGAATGGGGGGTCAGTGAGACCCAGTACTTC.